This T cell receptor (beta chain) was sequenced during a study of blood T cell repertoires in COVID-19. Whole-study context: Samples taken during acute and convalescent COVID-19 were collected in the United States, Italy and Spain. T cells, B-cell-depleted T cells, or PBMCs provided the cDNA or gDNA that served as material.

The CDR3 is made up of 14 amino acids. Germline lookup yields CDR1 LGHDT and CDR2 YNNKEL (reference sequence). J lost 7 bases, V lost 2 bases, and 2 bases had no gene match. Clones were sequenced by immunoSEQ multiplex PCR, and TCRdb holds only the in-frame ones, with some missing. This table holds some 70,000 clones, around 90% found once. The clonotype was recovered from a woman older than 75 with active COVID-19. The chain couples TRBV3-1 (or the pseudogene TRBV3-2) to TRBJ2-1, with 10 nucleotides matching TRBD1. The sample consisted of peripheral blood. The CDR3 here is CASSQTGQGNEQFF. The CDR3 region has the DNA TGTGCCAGCAGCCAAACGGGACAGGGGAATGAGCAGTTCTTC.